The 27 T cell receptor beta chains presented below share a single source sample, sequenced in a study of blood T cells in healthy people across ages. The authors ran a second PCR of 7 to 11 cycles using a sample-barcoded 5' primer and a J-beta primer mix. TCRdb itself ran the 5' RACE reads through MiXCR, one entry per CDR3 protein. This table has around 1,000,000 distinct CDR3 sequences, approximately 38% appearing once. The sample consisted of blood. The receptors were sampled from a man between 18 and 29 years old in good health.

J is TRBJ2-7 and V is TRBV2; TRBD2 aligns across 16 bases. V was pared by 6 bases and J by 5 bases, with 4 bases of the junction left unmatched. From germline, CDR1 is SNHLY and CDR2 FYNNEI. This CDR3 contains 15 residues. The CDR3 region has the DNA TGTGCCAGCAGGGGACTAGCGGGGGGGCCAAACGAGCAGTACTTC. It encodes CASRGLAGGPNEQYF.

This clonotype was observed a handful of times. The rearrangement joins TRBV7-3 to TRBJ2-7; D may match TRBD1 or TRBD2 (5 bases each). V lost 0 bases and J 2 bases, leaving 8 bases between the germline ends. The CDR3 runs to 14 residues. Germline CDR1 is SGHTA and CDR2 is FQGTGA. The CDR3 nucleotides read TGTGCCAGCAGCTTAACTCCGGGACCCTACGAGCAGTACTTC. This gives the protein CASSLTPGPYEQYF.

The CDR3 is CASSQDQNYGYTF. For the CDR3, the DNA is TGTGCCAGCAGCCAGGACCAAAACTATGGCTACACCTTC. The chain joins TRBV7-2 to TRBJ1-2; no clear D gene. The CDR3 is made up of 13 amino acids. Germline CDR1 and CDR2: SGHTA and FQGNSA. V was cut by 5 bases and J by 2 bases, with 9 bases left in between.

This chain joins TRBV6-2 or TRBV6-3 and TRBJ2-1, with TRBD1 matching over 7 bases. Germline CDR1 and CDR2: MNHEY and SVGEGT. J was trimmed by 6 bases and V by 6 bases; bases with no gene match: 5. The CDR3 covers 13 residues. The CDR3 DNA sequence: TGTGCCAGCAGCAAACAGGGGTTCAATGAGCAGTTCTTC. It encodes CASSKQGFNEQFF.

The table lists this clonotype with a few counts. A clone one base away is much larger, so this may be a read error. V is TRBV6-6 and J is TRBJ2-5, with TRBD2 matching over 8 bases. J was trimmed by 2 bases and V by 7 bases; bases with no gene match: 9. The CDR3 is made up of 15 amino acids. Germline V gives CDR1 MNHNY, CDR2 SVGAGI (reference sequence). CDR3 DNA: TGTGCCAGCAATAATAAAGCGGGAGTGCAAGAGACCCAGTACTTC. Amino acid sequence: CASNNKAGVQETQYF.

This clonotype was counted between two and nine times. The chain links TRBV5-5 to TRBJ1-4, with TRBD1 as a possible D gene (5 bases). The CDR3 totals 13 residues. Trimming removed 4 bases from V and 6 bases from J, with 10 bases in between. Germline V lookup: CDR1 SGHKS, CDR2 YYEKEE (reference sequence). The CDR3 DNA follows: TGTGCCAGCAGCACCCCGGGGGATGAAAAACTGTTTTTT. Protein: CASSTPGDEKLFF.

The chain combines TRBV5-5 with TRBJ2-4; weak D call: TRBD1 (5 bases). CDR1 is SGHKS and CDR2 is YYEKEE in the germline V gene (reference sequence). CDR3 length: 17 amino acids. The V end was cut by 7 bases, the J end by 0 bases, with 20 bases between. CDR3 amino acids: CASGRWSGHLAKNIQYF. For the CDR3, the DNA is TGTGCCAGCGGCCGCTGGTCAGGACACTTAGCCAAAAACATTCAGTACTTC.

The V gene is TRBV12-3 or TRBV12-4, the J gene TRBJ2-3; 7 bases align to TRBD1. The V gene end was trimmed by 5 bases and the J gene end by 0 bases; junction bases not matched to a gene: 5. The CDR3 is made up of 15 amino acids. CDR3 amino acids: CASSGGQPSTDTQYF. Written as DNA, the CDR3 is TGTGCCAGCAGTGGGGGACAGCCGAGCACAGATACGCAGTATTTT.

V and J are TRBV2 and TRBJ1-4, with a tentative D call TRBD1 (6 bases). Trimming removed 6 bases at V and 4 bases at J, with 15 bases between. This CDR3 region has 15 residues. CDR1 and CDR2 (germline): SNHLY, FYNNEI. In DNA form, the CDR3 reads TGTGCCAGCAGCCCTAAGGACAGCCGTAATGAAAAACTGTTTTTT. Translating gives CASSPKDSRNEKLFF. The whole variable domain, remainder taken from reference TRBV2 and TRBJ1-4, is EPEVTQTPSHQVTQMGQEVILRCVPISNHLYFYWYRQILGQKVEFLVSFYNNEISEKSEIFDDQFSVERPDGSNFTLKIRSTKLEDSAMYFCASSPKDSRNEKLFFGSGTQLSVL.

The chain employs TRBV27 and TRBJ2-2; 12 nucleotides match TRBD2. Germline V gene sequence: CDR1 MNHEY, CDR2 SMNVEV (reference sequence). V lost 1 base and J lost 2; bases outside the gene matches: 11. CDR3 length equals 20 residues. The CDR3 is CASSLWITSGGLLNTGELFF. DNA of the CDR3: TGTGCCAGCAGTTTATGGATAACTAGCGGGGGGCTTCTTAACACCGGGGAGCTGTTTTTT.

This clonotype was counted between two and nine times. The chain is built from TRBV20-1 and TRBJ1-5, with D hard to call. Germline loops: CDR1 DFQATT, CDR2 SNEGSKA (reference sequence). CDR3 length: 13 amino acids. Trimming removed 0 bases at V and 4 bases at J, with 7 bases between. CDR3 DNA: TGCAGTGCTAGAGAGGAACTAAATCAGCCCCAGCATTTT. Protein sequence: CSAREELNQPQHF.

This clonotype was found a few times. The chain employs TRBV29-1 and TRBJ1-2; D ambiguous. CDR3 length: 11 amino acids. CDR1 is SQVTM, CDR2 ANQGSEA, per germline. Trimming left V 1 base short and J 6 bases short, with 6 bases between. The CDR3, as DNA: TGCAGCGTTGAAGTGATACATGGCTACACCTTC. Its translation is CSVEVIHGYTF.

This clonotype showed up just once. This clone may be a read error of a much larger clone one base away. CDR3 sequence (DNA): TGTGCCAGCAGCCAAGAGCGGAGGGGGGTTAATGAGCAGTTCTTC. This sequence encodes CASSQERRGVNEQFF. The rearrangement joins TRBV4-2 to TRBJ2-1, with D perhaps given as TRBD1 or TRBD2 (6 bases each). Germline V gene data show CDR1 as LGHNA and CDR2 as YNFKEQ. V was trimmed by 0 bases and J by 7 bases, leaving 13 bases between them. The CDR3 runs 15 residues.

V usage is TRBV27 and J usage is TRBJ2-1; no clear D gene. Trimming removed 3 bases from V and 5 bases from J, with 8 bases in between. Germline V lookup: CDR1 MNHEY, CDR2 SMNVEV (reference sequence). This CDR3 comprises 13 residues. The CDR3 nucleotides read TGTGCCAGCAGTTTCTGGACCAACAATGAGCAGTTCTTC. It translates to CASSFWTNNEQFF.

CDR3 region: CASTPPYSNQPQHF. DNA for the CDR3: TGTGCCAGCACCCCGCCTTATAGCAATCAGCCCCAGCATTTT. V is TRBV6-2 or TRBV6-3 and J is TRBJ1-5; D gene unclear. CDR3 length: 14 residues. V was trimmed by 7 bases and J by 0 bases, leaving 10 bases between them. From germline, CDR1 is MNHEY and CDR2 SVGEGT.

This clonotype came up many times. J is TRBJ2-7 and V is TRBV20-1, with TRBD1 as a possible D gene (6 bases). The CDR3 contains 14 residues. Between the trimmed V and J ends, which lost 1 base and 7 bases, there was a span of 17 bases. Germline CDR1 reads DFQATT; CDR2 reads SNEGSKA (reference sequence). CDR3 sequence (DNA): TGCAGTGCTAGAGGGGACACACGATTTGGGGAGCAGTACTTC. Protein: CSARGDTRFGEQYF.

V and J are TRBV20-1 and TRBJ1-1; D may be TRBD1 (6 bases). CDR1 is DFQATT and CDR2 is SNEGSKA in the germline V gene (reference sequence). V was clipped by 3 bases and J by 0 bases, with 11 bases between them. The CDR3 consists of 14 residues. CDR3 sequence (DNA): TGCAGTGCTAGGCTCAGGGGAATGAACACTGAAGCTTTCTTT. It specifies CSARLRGMNTEAFF.

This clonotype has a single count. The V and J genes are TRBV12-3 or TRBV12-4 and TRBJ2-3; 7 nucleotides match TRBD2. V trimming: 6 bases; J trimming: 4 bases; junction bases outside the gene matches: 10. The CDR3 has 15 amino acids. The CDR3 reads CASRAGEFSADTQYF. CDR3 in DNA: TGTGCCAGCAGGGCGGGGGAGTTTAGCGCAGATACGCAGTATTTT.

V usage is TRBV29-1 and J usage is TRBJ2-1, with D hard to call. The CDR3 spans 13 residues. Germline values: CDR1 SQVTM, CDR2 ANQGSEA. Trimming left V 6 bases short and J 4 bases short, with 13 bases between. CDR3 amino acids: CSVKGWGYNEQFF. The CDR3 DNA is TGCAGCGTCAAGGGATGGGGATACAATGAGCAGTTCTTC.

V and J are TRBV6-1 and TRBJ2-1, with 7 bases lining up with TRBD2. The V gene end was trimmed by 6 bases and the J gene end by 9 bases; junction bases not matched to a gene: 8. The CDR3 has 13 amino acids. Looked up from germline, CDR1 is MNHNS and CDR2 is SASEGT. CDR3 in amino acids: CASRNQAGSEQFF. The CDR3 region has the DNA TGTGCCAGCAGGAACCAAGCGGGGAGTGAGCAGTTCTTC.

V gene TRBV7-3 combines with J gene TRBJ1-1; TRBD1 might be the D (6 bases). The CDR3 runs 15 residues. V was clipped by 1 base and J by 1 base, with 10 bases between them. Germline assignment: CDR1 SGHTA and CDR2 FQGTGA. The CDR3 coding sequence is TGTGCCAGCAGCTTAAGACCAGGGGCGAACACTGAAGCTTTCTTT. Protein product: CASSLRPGANTEAFF.

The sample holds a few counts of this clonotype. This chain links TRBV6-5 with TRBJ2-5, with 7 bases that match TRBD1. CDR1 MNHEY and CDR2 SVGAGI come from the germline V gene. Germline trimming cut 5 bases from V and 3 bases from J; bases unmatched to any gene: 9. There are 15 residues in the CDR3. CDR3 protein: CASSPNRGRKETQYF. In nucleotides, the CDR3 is TGTGCCAGCAGTCCTAACAGGGGAAGGAAAGAGACCCAGTACTTC.

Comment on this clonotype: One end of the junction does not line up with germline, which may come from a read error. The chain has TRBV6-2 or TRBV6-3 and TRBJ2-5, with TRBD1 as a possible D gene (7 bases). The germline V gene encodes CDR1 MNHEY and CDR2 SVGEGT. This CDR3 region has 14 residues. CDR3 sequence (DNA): TGTGTCAGCAGTTACGGATCAGGGGGGGAGACCCAGTACTTC. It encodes CVSSYGSGGETQYF.

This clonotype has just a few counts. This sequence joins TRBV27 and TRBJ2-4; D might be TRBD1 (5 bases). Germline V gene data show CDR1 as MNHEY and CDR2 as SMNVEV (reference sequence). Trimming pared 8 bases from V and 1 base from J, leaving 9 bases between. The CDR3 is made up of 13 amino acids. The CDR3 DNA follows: TGTGCCAGCCGTCCAGGGGCCAAAAACATTCAGTACTTC. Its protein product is CASRPGAKNIQYF.

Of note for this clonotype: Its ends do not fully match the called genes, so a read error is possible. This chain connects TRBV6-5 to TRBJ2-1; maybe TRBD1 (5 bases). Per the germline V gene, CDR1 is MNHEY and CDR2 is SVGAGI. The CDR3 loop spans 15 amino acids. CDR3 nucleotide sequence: TGTGCCTGCAGTTACTCAGGGTCCTCCTACAATGAGCAGTTCTTC. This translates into CACSYSGSSYNEQFF.

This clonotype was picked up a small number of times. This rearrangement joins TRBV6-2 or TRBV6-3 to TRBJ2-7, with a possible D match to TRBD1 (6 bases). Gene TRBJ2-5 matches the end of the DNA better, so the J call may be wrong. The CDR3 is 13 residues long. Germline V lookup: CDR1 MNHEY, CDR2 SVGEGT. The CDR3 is CASSQRTVGTQYF. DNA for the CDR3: TGTGCCAGCAGTCAGCGGACAGTGGGGACCCAGTACTTC.

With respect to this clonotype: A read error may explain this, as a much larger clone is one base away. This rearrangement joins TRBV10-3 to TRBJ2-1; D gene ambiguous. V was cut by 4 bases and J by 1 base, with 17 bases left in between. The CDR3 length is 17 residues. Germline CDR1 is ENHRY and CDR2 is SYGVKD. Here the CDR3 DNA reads TGTGCCATCAGTGGTTCGCTAGAAACTATTTCCTACAATGAGCAGTTCTTC. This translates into CAISGSLETISYNEQFF.